This record covers a single T cell receptor (beta chain). The antigen remains unidentified. Regions amplified from RNA transcripts were the TCR beta CDR3 regions. Researchers ran a first-round RT-PCR on the TCR CDR3 using the HTBI primer set. MiXCR was run by TCRdb on the multiplex PCR reads, yielding one entry per CDR3 protein. The data show some 600,000 distinct CDR3 sequences, approximately 15% seen once. This entry is derived from a study of T cells in Graves' hyperthyroidism and ophthalmopathy. Those with hyperthyroidism were 18 to 65 years old, newly diagnosed, and ill for under 2 months. Out of around 10 ml of fresh peripheral blood came the PBMCs. Study results and limitations: Ophthalmopathy cases were set apart from stable hyperthyroidism by a 13 V-J model. Most thyroid clonotypes with frequency above 0.001 were detected in blood.

The CDR3 totals 16 residues. Germline trimming cut 4 bases from V and 1 base from J; bases unmatched to any gene: 6. The V gene's germline CDR1 is SGHRS and CDR2 YFSETQ. This TCR was sampled from a woman in her thirties with Graves' hyperthyroidism that later progressed to Graves' ophthalmopathy. Sequencing used blood. The gene calls are TRBV5-1 and TRBJ2-3, with 10 bases aligning to TRBD2. CDR3 amino acids: CASSRDGTSGTDTQYF. The CDR3 DNA is TGCGCCAGCAGCCGGGACGGGACTAGCGGCACAGATACGCAGTATTTT.